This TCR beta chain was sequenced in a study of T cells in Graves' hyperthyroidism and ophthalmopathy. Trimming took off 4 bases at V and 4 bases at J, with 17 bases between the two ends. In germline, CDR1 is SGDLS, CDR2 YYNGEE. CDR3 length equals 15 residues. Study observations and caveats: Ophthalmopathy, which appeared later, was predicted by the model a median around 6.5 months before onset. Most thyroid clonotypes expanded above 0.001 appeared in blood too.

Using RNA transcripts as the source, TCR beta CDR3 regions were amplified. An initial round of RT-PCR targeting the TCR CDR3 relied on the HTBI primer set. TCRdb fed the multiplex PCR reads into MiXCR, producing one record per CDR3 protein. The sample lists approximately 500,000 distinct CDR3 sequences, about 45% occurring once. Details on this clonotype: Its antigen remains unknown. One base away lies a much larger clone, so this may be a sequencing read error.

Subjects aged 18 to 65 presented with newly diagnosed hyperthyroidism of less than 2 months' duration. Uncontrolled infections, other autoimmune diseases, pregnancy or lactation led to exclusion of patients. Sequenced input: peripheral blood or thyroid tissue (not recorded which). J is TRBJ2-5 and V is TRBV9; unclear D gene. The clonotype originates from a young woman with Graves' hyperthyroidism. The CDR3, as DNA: TGTGCCAGCAGCCTAAATAGTGGGTACCGAGAGACCCAGTACTTC. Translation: CASSLNSGYRETQYF.